This T cell receptor beta chain comes out of a study of control samples from healthy donors and cancer patients. The germline V gene encodes CDR1 SGHKS and CDR2 YYEKEE (reference sequence). The V gene end was trimmed by 4 bases and the J gene end by 1 base; junction bases not matched to a gene: 7. CDR3 length equals 17 residues. Here immunoSEQ multiplex PCR was the method, and the copy in TCRdb shows in-frame clones only, minus some. The sample records some 150,000 clones, about 90% being singletons. Sample: blood. The TCR comes from a man aged 18 to 30 in good health. The chain uses TRBV5-5 and TRBJ1-5; 11 bases fit TRBD1. CDR3: CASSQGQGGLSNQPQHF. CDR3 in DNA: TGTGCCAGCAGCCAGGGACAGGGGGGTTTGAGCAATCAGCCCCAGCATTTT.